This T cell receptor beta chain came from a study of T cell repertoires in cytomegalovirus infection. Study background: Signatures in public TCR beta sequences pointed to both CMV infection and matching HLA type. Regarding the study as a whole: HLA-C-restricted, CMV-specific TCR beta clonotypes were dominant ex vivo. Cumulative public TCR beta family frequency identified CMV carriers with the relevant HLA.

This clonotype has a count of ten or more. Its antigen is undetermined. The ends were cut back, 7 bases at V and 5 bases at J, with 8 bases in the middle. The CDR3 contains 11 residues. Germline V gene sequence: CDR1 MNHNY, CDR2 SVGAGI (reference sequence). Each CDR3 protein gets one entry after TCRdb re-called the reads with MiXCR. The sample consists of almost 300,000 distinct CDR3 sequences, roughly a tenth of them appearing once. The sample comprised PBMCs. The clonotype originates from a human donor in good health (CMV status not recorded). Some clones in this sample may be carry-over from other donors' samples. The chain combines TRBV6-6 with TRBJ2-5; D ambiguous. The CDR3 nucleotides read TGTGCCAGCAACTCGAGGGAGACCCAGTACTTC. This gives the protein CASNSRETQYF.